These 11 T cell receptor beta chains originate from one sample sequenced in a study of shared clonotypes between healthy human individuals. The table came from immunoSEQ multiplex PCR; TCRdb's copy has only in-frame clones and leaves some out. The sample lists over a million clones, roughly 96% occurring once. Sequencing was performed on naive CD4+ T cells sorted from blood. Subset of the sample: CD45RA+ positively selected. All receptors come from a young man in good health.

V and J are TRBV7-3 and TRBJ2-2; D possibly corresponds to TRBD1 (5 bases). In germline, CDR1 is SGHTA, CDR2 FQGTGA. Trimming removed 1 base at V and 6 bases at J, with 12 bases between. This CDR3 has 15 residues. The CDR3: CASSLIGASPGELFF. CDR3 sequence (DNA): TGTGCCAGCAGCTTAATAGGGGCATCTCCCGGGGAGCTGTTTTTT.

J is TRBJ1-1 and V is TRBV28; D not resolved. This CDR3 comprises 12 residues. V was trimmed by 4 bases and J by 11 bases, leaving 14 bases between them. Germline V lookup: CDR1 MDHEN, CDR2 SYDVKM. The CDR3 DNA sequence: TGTGCCAGCAGTTCCACCCCACCGTCCGCTTTCTTT. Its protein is CASSSTPPSAFF. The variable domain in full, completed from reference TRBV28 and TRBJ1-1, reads DVKVTQSSRYLVKRTGEKVFLECVQDMDHENMFWYRQDPGLGLRLIYFSYDVKMKEKGDIPEGYSVSREKKERFSLILESASTNQTSMYLCASSSTPPSAFFGQGTRLTVV.

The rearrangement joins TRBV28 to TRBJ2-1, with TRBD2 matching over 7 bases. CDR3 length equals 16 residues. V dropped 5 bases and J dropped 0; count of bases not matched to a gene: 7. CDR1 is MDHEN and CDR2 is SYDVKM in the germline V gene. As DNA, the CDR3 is TGTGCCAGCAGTAACGCTCTAGCGGCCTCCTACAATGAGCAGTTCTTC. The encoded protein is CASSNALAASYNEQFF.

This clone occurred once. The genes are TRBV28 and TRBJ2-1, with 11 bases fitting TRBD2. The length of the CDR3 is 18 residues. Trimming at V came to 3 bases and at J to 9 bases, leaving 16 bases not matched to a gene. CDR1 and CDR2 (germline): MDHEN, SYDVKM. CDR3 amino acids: CASSFPPRGSGTSGEQFF. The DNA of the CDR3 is TGTGCCAGCAGTTTTCCCCCGCGGGGTTCAGGGACTAGCGGTGAGCAGTTCTTC.

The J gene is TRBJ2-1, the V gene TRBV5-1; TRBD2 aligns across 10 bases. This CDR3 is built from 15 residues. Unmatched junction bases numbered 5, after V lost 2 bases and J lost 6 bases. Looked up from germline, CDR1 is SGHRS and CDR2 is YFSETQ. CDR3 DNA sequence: TGCGCCAGCAGCTTCCTAGCGGGAGATGGCAATGAGCAGTTCTTC. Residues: CASSFLAGDGNEQFF.

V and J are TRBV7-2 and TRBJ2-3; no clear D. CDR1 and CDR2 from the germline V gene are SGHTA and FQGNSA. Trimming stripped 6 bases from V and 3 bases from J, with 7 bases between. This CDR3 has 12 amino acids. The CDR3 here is CASSPNTDTQYF. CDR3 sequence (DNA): TGTGCCAGCAGTCCCAATACAGATACGCAGTATTTT. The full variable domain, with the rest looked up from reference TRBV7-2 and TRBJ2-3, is GAGVSQSPSNKVTEKGKDVELRCDPISGHTALYWYRQSLGQGLEFLIYFQGNSAPDKSGLPSDRFSAERTGGSVSTLTIQRTQQEDSAVYLCASSPNTDTQYFGPGTRLTVL.

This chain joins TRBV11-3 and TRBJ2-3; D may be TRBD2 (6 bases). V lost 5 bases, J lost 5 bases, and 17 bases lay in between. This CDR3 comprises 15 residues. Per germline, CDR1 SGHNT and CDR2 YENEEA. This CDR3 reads CASSLFSGDGDTQYF. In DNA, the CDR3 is TGTGCCAGCAGCCTCTTCTCGGGAGACGGAGATACGCAGTATTTT.

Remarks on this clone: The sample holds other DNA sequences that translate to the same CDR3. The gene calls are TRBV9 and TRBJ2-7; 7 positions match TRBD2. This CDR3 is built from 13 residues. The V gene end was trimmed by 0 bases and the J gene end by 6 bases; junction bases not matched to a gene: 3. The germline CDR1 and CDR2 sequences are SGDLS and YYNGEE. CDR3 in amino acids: CASSVGGGSEQYF. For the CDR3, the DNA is TGTGCCAGCAGCGTAGGGGGCGGGAGCGAGCAGTACTTC.

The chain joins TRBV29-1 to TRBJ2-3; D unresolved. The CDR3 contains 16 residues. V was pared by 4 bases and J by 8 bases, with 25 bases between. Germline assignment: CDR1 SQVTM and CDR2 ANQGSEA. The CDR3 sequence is CSVVMSGQPFVGTQYF. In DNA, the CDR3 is TGCAGCGTTGTTATGTCTGGGCAGCCGTTTGTTGGTACGCAGTATTTT.

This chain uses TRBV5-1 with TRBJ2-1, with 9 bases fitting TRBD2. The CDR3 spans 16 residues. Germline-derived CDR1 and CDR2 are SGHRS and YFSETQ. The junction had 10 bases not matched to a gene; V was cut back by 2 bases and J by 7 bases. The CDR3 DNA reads TGCGCCAGCAGCTTTGGGGCTAGCGGGATGTCGAATGAGCAGTTCTTC. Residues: CASSFGASGMSNEQFF.

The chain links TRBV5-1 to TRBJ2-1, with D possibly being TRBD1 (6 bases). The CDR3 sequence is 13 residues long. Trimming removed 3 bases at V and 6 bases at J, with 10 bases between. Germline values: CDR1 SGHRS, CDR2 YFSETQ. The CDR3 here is CASSSTGLNEQFF. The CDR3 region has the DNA TGCGCCAGCAGCTCGACAGGACTCAATGAGCAGTTCTTC.